Below are 18 T cell receptor beta chains sequenced from a single sample in a study of blood T cell repertoires in COVID-19. This table comes from immunoSEQ multiplex PCR, and its TCRdb copy is limited to in-frame clones, with some not included. The table has 200,000 to 250,000 clones, 70% to 90% seen once. Sequencing used PBMCs or T cells enriched from blood (not recorded which). The receptors shown here come from a woman aged 45-65 years in a cohort exposed to, infected with or recovered from COVID-19 (not recorded which).

The chain joins TRBV11-2 to TRBJ2-5, with D possibly TRBD1 on 5 matching bases. CDR1 and CDR2 from the germline V gene are SGHAT and FQNNGV. Trimming shortened V by 4 bases and J by 6 bases, and 12 bases separated the two germline ends. The CDR3 contains 13 residues. The CDR3, as DNA: TGTGCCAGCAGCTCTGGGGCATTGAAGACCCAGTACTTC. Its protein product is CASSSGALKTQYF.

The chain uses TRBV18 and TRBJ1-1; 8 positions agree with TRBD1. The CDR3 consists of 14 residues. Trimming at V came to 4 bases and at J to 1 base, leaving 2 bases not matched to a gene. CDR1 and CDR2 from the germline V gene are KGHSH and LQKENI. CDR3 amino acids: CASSRTGWNTEAFF. The CDR3 nucleotides are TGTGCCAGCTCACGGACAGGGTGGAACACTGAAGCTTTCTTT.

The chain carries TRBV5-1 and TRBJ1-5, with 11 bases aligning to TRBD1. CDR1 and CDR2 from the germline V gene are SGHRS and YFSETQ. This CDR3 region has 15 residues. The J segment lost 7 bases and the V segment lost 0 bases, leaving 3 bases of the junction unmatched. The CDR3 DNA reads as TGCGCCAGCAGCTTGGGGACAGGGGGCGGACAGCCCCAGCATTTT. Protein: CASSLGTGGGQPQHF.

V gene TRBV30 combines with J gene TRBJ1-5; D gene ambiguous. V shed 3 bases and J shed 2 bases, with 14 bases lying between them. Germline-derived CDR1 and CDR2 are GTSNPN and SVGIG (reference sequence). There are 15 residues in the CDR3. The CDR3 here is CAWSPWSGGNQPQHF. The CDR3 region has the DNA TGTGCCTGGAGCCCGTGGAGTGGCGGCAATCAGCCCCAGCATTTT.

The genes are TRBV29-1 and TRBJ2-1; no reliable D call. This CDR3 region has 14 residues. Between the trimmed V and J ends, which lost 3 bases and 5 bases, there was a span of 14 bases. CDR1 and CDR2 (germline): SQVTM, ANQGSEA. CDR3 coding DNA: TGCAGCGTTGACGCCAAGCGACCTGACAATGAGCAGTTCTTC. Translation gives CSVDAKRPDNEQFF.

The gene calls are TRBV19 and TRBJ1-4; 7 nucleotides match TRBD1. Germline V gene lookup returns CDR1 LNHDA and CDR2 SQIVND (reference sequence). The V and J ends lost 6 bases and 5 bases, in that order; junction bases with no gene match: 6. The CDR3 extends over 14 amino acids. CDR3 loop: CASRPTGSNEKLFF. The CDR3 coding sequence is TGTGCCAGTAGGCCGACAGGGTCGAATGAAAAACTGTTTTTT.

The V and J genes are TRBV9 and TRBJ1-2; 7 nucleotides match TRBD1. V gave up 6 bases and J gave up 9 bases; unmatched junction bases: 14. Germline CDR1 SGDLS, CDR2 YYNGEE. This CDR3 contains 14 residues. In nucleotides, the CDR3 is TGTGCCAGCACAAGGGGGCTGGGTCGGACACGCTACACCTTC. It yields the protein CASTRGLGRTRYTF.

The chain is built from TRBV7-2 and TRBJ2-7, with 9 bases fitting TRBD2. Germline trimming cut 1 base from V and 4 bases from J; bases unmatched to any gene: 5. Per the germline V gene, CDR1 is SGHTA and CDR2 is FQGNSA. This CDR3 region has 15 residues. The DNA of the CDR3 is TGTGCCAGCAGCTTAGGTGCTAGCGGGGTTTACGAGCAGTACTTC. Encoded protein: CASSLGASGVYEQYF.

This chain joins TRBV18 and TRBJ1-3; weak D call: TRBD1 (6 bases). This CDR3 is built from 16 residues. The ends were cut back, 4 bases at V and 0 bases at J, with 13 bases in the middle. Germline CDR1 reads KGHSH; CDR2 reads LQKENI. The CDR3 region is CASSRDQGHSGNTIYF. The CDR3 DNA is TGTGCCAGCTCACGGGATCAGGGACACTCTGGAAACACCATATATTTT.

The V gene is TRBV19, the J gene TRBJ2-3; a possible D gene is TRBD2 (6 bases). Trimming pared 0 bases from V and 6 bases from J, leaving 10 bases between. This CDR3 is 14 amino acids long. Looked up from germline, CDR1 is LNHDA and CDR2 is SQIVND (reference sequence). CDR3 nucleotides: TGTGCCAGTAGTATAGATCGTCGGGGGGATACGCAGTATTTT. This encodes CASSIDRRGDTQYF. The variable domain in full, with the rest retrieved from reference TRBV19 and TRBJ2-3, is DGGITQSPKYLFRKEGQNVTLSCEQNLNHDAMYWYRQDPGQGLRLIYYSQIVNDFQKGDIAEGYSVSREKKESFPLTVTSAQKNPTAFYLCASSIDRRGDTQYFGPGTRLTVL.

The rearrangement uses TRBV6-2 or TRBV6-3 and TRBJ1-5, with 7 nucleotides matching TRBD1. The CDR3 sequence is 14 residues long. The V gene's germline CDR1 is MNHEY and CDR2 SVGEGT. V lost 6 bases, J lost 6 bases, and 8 bases stayed unmatched. The CDR3 DNA reads as TGTGCCAGCAGCCTTACAGGGGTGGGTCAGCCCCAGCATTTT. It codes for CASSLTGVGQPQHF.

The chain carries TRBV3-1 (or the pseudogene TRBV3-2) and TRBJ2-5, with D perhaps matching TRBD2 (5 bases). With 0 bases removed from V and 8 bases from J, the gap between germline ends came to 22 bases. The CDR3 contains 17 residues. Germline values: CDR1 LGHDT, CDR2 YNNKEL (reference sequence). The CDR3 nucleotides are TGTGCCAGCAGCCAAGATAAGAGGAGGACTCTGCTAGTCACCCAGTACTTC. Its translation is CASSQDKRRTLLVTQYF.

This sequence joins TRBV3-1 (or the pseudogene TRBV3-2) and TRBJ2-5, with TRBD1 as a possible D gene (6 bases). Trimming cost V 0 bases and J 3 bases, with 14 bases left between them. Per germline, CDR1 LGHDT and CDR2 YNNKEL (reference sequence). This CDR3 is 16 amino acids long. This CDR3 reads CASSQETRGSKETQYF. DNA of the CDR3: TGTGCCAGCAGCCAAGAAACCAGGGGATCTAAAGAGACCCAGTACTTC.

The chain combines TRBV2 with TRBJ1-2; possible D gene TRBD1, 5 bases. In germline, CDR1 is SNHLY, CDR2 FYNNEI. With 3 bases removed from V and 3 bases from J, the gap between germline ends came to 14 bases. The CDR3 runs 15 residues. The CDR3 DNA reads TGTGCCAGCAGTGAGTCGCAGGCGGGGGACTATGGCTACACCTTC. Translation gives CASSESQAGDYGYTF. Drawing the rest from reference TRBV2 and TRBJ1-2, the complete variable domain is EPEVTQTPSHQVTQMGQEVILRCVPISNHLYFYWYRQILGQKVEFLVSFYNNEISEKSEIFDDQFSVERPDGSNFTLKIRSTKLEDSAMYFCASSESQAGDYGYTFGSGTRLTVV.

Concerning this clone: In the same sample, other DNA sequences code for this CDR3. The V gene is TRBV2, the J gene TRBJ1-2; no reliable D call. Looked up from germline, CDR1 is SNHLY and CDR2 is FYNNEI. The CDR3 totals 11 residues. Trimming shortened V by 3 bases and J by 5 bases, and 4 bases separated the two germline ends. The CDR3 nucleotides are TGTGCCAGCAGTGATCGTTATGGCTACACCTTC. Its protein is CASSDRYGYTF.

This clone was seen a few times. The chain carries TRBV2 and TRBJ1-1; 8 nucleotides match TRBD1. Germline V gene sequence: CDR1 SNHLY, CDR2 FYNNEI. The length of the CDR3 is 12 residues. The ends lost 8 bases at V and 6 bases at J; junction bases unmatched: 5. As DNA, the CDR3 is TGTGCCAGCGGACAGGGAACTTCTGAAGCTTTCTTT. Its protein is CASGQGTSEAFF.

The V gene is TRBV5-4, the J gene TRBJ2-2; 9 bases agree with TRBD2. Trimming took 2 bases from V and 5 from J; bases not matched to a gene: 10. Germline loops: CDR1 SGHNT, CDR2 YYREEE (reference sequence). The CDR3 is 17 amino acids. Written as DNA, the CDR3 is TGTGCCAGCAGCTTCGCGGGGGGGCGAGTTGCAACCGGGGAGCTGTTTTTT. This codes for CASSFAGGRVATGELFF.

This clone has a single count. V gene TRBV30 combines with J gene TRBJ1-2; D not resolved. The V end was cut by 3 bases, the J end by 0 bases, with 8 bases between. The CDR3 has 13 residues. Germline lookup yields CDR1 GTSNPN and CDR2 SVGIG (reference sequence). The CDR3 is CAWSKGANYGYTF. The CDR3, as DNA: TGTGCCTGGAGCAAAGGAGCTAACTATGGCTACACCTTC.